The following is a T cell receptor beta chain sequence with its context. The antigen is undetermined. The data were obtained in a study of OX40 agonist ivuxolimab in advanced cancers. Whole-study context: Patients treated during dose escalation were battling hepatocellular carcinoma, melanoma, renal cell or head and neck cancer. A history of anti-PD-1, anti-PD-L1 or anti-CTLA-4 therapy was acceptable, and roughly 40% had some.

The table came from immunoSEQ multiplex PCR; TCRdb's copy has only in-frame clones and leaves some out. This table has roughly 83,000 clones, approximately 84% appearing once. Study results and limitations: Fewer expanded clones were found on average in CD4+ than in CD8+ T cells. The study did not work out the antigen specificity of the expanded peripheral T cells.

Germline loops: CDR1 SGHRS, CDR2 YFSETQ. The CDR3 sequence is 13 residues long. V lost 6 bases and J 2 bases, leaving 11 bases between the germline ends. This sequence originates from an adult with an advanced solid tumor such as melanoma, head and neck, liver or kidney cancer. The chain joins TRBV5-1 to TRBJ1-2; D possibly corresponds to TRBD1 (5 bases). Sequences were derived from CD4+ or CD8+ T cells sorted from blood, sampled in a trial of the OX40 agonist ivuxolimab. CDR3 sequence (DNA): TGCGCCAGCATGCGGGGACCCAACTATGGCTACACCTTC. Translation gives CASMRGPNYGYTF.